The 19 T cell receptor beta chains reported below all come from one sample, sequenced in a study of graft-versus-host responses after intestinal transplantation. No antigens are known for them. This table comes from immunoSEQ multiplex PCR, and its TCRdb copy is limited to in-frame clones, with some not included. The sample has around 100,000 clones; roughly 84% are singletons. The sample in question was unstimulated CD4+ T cells sorted from spleen or lymph node cells, obtained before intestinal transplant. The receptors were sampled from a human donor who received an intestinal transplant.

The chain links TRBV19 to TRBJ1-3; a possible D gene is TRBD1 (5 bases). V lost 5 bases and J lost 0, with 17 bases in between. The germline V gene encodes CDR1 LNHDA and CDR2 SQIVND (reference sequence). This CDR3 region has 17 residues. The CDR3 DNA reads as TGTGCCAGTAGTCCCCCACCGCAGGGTCGCTCTGGAAACACCATATATTTT. Translated, it gives CASSPPPQGRSGNTIYF.

The CDR3 DNA reads TGCGCCAGCGGCCCGGACAGACCTAACTATGGCTACACCTTC. It translates to CASGPDRPNYGYTF. J is TRBJ1-2 and V is TRBV5-1; D is perhaps TRBD1 (6 bases). V was shortened by 7 bases and J by 0 bases, with 13 bases between the two germline ends. Germline V gene data show CDR1 as SGHRS and CDR2 as YFSETQ. The CDR3 sequence is 14 residues long.

On this clone: Other nucleotide sequences from this sample produce the same CDR3. The chain carries TRBV28 and TRBJ1-2, with D perhaps TRBD1 (6 bases). The length of the CDR3 is 14 residues. CDR1 is MDHEN, CDR2 SYDVKM, per germline. The germline V and J ends were trimmed by 3 bases and 1 base, with 9 bases remaining between them. The CDR3 loop is CASSLGAGNYGYTF. The CDR3 DNA reads TGTGCCAGCAGTTTGGGGGCGGGTAACTATGGCTACACCTTC.

J is TRBJ1-2 and V is TRBV6-5; TRBD1 aligns across 7 bases. Germline CDR1 and CDR2: MNHEY and SVGAGI. The CDR3 consists of 13 residues. With V trimmed by 5 bases and J by 3 bases, 3 bases remained unmatched. The CDR3, as DNA: TGTGCCAGCAGTGTCAGGGGGGACTATGGCTACACCTTC. Encoded protein: CASSVRGDYGYTF.

V gene TRBV20-1 combines with J gene TRBJ2-5, with no clear D. CDR1 is DFQATT and CDR2 is SNEGSKA in the germline V gene (reference sequence). V lost 5 bases to trimming and J lost 5 bases, with 9 bases between them. This CDR3 comprises 11 residues. CDR3 sequence (DNA): TGCAGTGCTCGGTACGGGGAGACCCAGTACTTC. Protein product: CSARYGETQYF.

This clone was observed once. The chain employs TRBV30 and TRBJ2-5; D is unresolved. Looked up from germline, CDR1 is GTSNPN and CDR2 is SVGIG (reference sequence). The V and J ends lost 0 bases and 7 bases respectively, with 9 bases between them. This CDR3 has 12 residues. In nucleotides, the CDR3 is TGTGCCTGGAGTGTATGGCTTGGGACCCAGTACTTC. Translating gives CAWSVWLGTQYF.

The V gene is TRBV5-4, the J gene TRBJ1-2; the D gene is possibly TRBD1 (6 bases). Per the germline V gene, CDR1 is SGHNT and CDR2 is YYREEE (reference sequence). The CDR3 is 13 amino acids. V was shortened by 1 base and J by 5 bases, with 9 bases between the two germline ends. The CDR3 region has the DNA TGTGCCAGCAGCTTGACAGGGCTTTATGGCTACACCTTC. It yields the protein CASSLTGLYGYTF.

The rearrangement uses TRBV11-3 and TRBJ2-7; 11 bases are a match to TRBD2. J gave up 3 bases and V 4 bases, and 14 bases lay outside the gene matches. Germline loops: CDR1 SGHNT, CDR2 YENEEA. The CDR3 sequence is 18 residues long. CDR3 in amino acids: CASSSLDKTGLADYEQYF. In DNA form, the CDR3 reads TGTGCCAGCAGCTCGCTTGATAAGACGGGACTAGCGGACTACGAGCAGTACTTC.

In DNA form, the CDR3 reads TGTGCCAGCAGCTACCAAAGCACAGATACGCAGTATTTT. It yields the protein CASSYQSTDTQYF. V gene TRBV7-6 combines with J gene TRBJ2-3; D unclear. V gave up 4 bases and J gave up 0 bases, with 5 bases separating them. CDR1 is SGHVS, CDR2 FNYEAQ, per germline. This CDR3 spans 13 amino acids.

The chain is built from TRBV4-1 and TRBJ1-1; perhaps TRBD1 as D (6 bases). From germline, CDR1 is MGHRA and CDR2 YSYEKL. This CDR3 has 17 residues. Trimming left V 2 bases short and J 2 bases short, with 18 bases between. The CDR3 DNA reads TGCGCCAGCAGCCAACCGAACGCGGGACACATTAACACTGAAGCTTTCTTT. Translation gives CASSQPNAGHINTEAFF.

The chain couples TRBV11-2 to TRBJ1-2, with D tentatively TRBD1 (5 bases). Germline values: CDR1 SGHAT, CDR2 FQNNGV. The length of the CDR3 is 14 residues. Trimming removed 5 bases at V and 1 base at J, with 11 bases between. The CDR3 nucleotides read TGTGCCAGCAGCCCGGACACCTTTAACTATGGCTACACCTTC. Encoded protein: CASSPDTFNYGYTF. Filled out from reference TRBV11-2 and TRBJ1-2, the complete variable domain reads EAGVAQSPRYKIIEKRQSVAFWCNPISGHATLYWYQQILGQGPKLLIQFQNNGVVDDSQLPKDRFSAERLKGVDSTLKIQPAKLEDSAVYLCASSPDTFNYGYTFGSGTRLTVV.

This chain joins TRBV19 and TRBJ2-2; D is perhaps TRBD2 (6 bases). Germline V CDR1 and CDR2: LNHDA, SQIVND (reference sequence). The CDR3 has 15 residues. V gave up 6 bases and J gave up 5 bases, with 16 bases separating them. CDR3 amino acids: CASRPSIRGTGELFF. CDR3 in DNA: TGTGCCAGTAGACCTAGTATCCGGGGGACCGGGGAGCTGTTTTTT. The whole variable domain, filled in from reference TRBV19 and TRBJ2-2, reads DGGITQSPKYLFRKEGQNVTLSCEQNLNHDAMYWYRQDPGQGLRLIYYSQIVNDFQKGDIAEGYSVSREKKESFPLTVTSAQKNPTAFYLCASRPSIRGTGELFFGEGSRLTVL.

The chain couples TRBV6-1 to TRBJ1-1; no reliable D call. The V end lost 4 bases, the J end lost 0 bases, and 6 bases lay between the germline ends. The CDR3 runs 13 residues. Germline CDR1 reads MNHNS; CDR2 reads SASEGT. The CDR3: CASSVTMNTEAFF. DNA of the CDR3: TGTGCCAGCAGTGTAACGATGAACACTGAAGCTTTCTTT.

J is TRBJ1-4 and V is TRBV29-1; the match to TRBD1 covers 9 bases. V lost 6 bases and J lost 8; bases outside the gene matches: 22. The CDR3 is 18 residues long. CDR1 and CDR2 (germline): SQVTM, ANQGSEA. The CDR3 bases are TGCAGCGTCCTAGTCGCGGGACAGGGTAAAGGGGCCTACGAAAAACTGTTTTTT. This codes for CSVLVAGQGKGAYEKLFF.

V is TRBV2 and J is TRBJ2-1; the D is unclear. Germline assignment: CDR1 SNHLY and CDR2 FYNNEI. This CDR3 region has 13 residues. V lost 8 bases, J lost 2 bases, and 10 bases lay in between. CDR3 in DNA: TGTGCCAGCTCTAAGCTGCCCTACAATGAGCAGTTCTTC. Protein sequence: CASSKLPYNEQFF. Full variable domain (outside the CDR3, taken from reference TRBV2 and TRBJ2-1): EPEVTQTPSHQVTQMGQEVILRCVPISNHLYFYWYRQILGQKVEFLVSFYNNEISEKSEIFDDQFSVERPDGSNFTLKIRSTKLEDSAMYFCASSKLPYNEQFFGPGTRLTVL.

The chain is built from TRBV4-1 and TRBJ1-5; D gene ambiguous. This CDR3 has 15 residues. Deletions cut 0 bases from V and 0 bases from J, with 6 bases between. Germline V lookup: CDR1 MGHRA, CDR2 YSYEKL. In nucleotides, the CDR3 is TGCGCCAGCAGCCAAGACGGACTTAGCAATCAGCCCCAGCATTTT. This encodes CASSQDGLSNQPQHF.

This chain links TRBV4-1 with TRBJ2-7, with D hard to call. Germline CDR1 and CDR2: MGHRA and YSYEKL. The CDR3 consists of 15 residues. Trimming took off 0 bases at V and 0 bases at J, with 9 bases between the two ends. DNA of the CDR3: TGCGCCAGCAGCCAAGATCTGGCAGACTCCTACGAGCAGTACTTC. This translates into CASSQDLADSYEQYF.

V and J are TRBV4-1 and TRBJ1-5, with D tentatively TRBD1 (6 bases). Per the germline V gene, CDR1 is MGHRA and CDR2 is YSYEKL. The CDR3 runs 16 residues. The V end was cut by 6 bases, the J end by 4 bases, with 19 bases between. CDR3 bases: TGCGCCAGCAGTCCCTATGGAGGGGGATGGAATCAGCCCCAGCATTTT. It encodes CASSPYGGGWNQPQHF.

CDR3 coding DNA: TGCGCCAGCAGCACCGGTGTGGGAGGAGAGACCCAGTACTTC. Translating it yields CASSTGVGGETQYF. The rearrangement links TRBV5-1 to TRBJ2-5, with D possibly matching TRBD2 (6 bases). V lost 4 bases, J lost 4 bases, and 14 bases lay in between. CDR3 length: 14 residues. Germline lookup yields CDR1 SGHRS and CDR2 YFSETQ.